A single T cell receptor (beta chain) is shown here with its context. Germline CDR1 SGHRS, CDR2 YFSETQ. With V trimmed by 1 base and J by 8 bases, 8 bases remained unmatched. The CDR3 has 14 amino acids. The entry originates in a study of cytomegalovirus exposure and HLA in healthy donors. Study context: Of the donors genotyped, approximately 400 in all, 75% to 90% fell in the Caucasian-associated ancestry cluster.

The primer mix had 60 Vbeta and 13 Jbeta primers. Repertoires were generated with immunoSEQ multiplex PCR, while TCRdb's copy carries only in-frame clones and drops some. Of about 130,000 clones detected, 72% appear once; the ten largest clones hold approximately 3.8%. V gene TRBV5-1 combines with J gene TRBJ1-1, with 7 bases fitting TRBD1. The sequenced sample was PBMCs. The sequence was obtained from a man aged 30-40 years in good health and CMV-seronegative. The CDR3 here is CASSLRDRVSEAFF. CDR3 bases: TGCGCCAGCAGCTTGCGCGACAGGGTTAGCGAAGCTTTCTTT.